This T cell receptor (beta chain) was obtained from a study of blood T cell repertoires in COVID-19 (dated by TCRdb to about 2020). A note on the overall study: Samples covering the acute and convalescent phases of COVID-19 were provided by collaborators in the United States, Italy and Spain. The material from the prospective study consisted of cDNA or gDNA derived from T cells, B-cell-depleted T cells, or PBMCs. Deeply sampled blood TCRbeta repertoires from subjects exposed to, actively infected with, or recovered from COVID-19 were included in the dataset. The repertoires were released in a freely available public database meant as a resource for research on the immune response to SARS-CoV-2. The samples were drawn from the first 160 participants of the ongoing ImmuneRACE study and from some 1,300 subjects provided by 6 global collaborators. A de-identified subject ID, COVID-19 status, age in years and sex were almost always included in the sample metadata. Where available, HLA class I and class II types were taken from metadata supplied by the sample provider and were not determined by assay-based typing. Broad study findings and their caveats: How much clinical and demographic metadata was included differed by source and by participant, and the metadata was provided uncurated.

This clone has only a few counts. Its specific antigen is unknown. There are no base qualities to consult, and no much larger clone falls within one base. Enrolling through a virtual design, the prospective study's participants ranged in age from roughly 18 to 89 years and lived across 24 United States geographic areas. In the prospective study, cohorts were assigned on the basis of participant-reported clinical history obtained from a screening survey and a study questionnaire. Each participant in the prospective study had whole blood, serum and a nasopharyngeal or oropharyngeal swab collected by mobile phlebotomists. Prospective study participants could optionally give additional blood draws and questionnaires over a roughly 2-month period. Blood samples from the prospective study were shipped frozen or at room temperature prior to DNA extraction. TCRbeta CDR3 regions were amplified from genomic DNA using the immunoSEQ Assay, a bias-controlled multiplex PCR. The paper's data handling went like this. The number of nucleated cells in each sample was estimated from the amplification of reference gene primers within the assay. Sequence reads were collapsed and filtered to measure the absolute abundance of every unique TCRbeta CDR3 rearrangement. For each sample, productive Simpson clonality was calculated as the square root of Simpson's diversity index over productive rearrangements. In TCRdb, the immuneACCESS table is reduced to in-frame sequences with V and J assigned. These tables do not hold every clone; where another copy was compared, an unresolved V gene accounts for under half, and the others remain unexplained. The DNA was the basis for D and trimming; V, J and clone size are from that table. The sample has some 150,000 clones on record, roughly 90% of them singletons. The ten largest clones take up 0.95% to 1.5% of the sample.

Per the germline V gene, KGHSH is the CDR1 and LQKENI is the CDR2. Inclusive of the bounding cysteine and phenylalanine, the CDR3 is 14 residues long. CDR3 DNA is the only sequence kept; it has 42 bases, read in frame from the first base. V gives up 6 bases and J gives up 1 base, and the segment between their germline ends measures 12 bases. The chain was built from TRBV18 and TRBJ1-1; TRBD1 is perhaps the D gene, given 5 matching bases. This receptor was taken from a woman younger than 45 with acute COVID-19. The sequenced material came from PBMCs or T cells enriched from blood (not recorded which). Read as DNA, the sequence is TGTGCCAGCTCTCCGGGACTGACGAACACTGAAGCTTTCTTT. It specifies CASSPGLTNTEAFF.